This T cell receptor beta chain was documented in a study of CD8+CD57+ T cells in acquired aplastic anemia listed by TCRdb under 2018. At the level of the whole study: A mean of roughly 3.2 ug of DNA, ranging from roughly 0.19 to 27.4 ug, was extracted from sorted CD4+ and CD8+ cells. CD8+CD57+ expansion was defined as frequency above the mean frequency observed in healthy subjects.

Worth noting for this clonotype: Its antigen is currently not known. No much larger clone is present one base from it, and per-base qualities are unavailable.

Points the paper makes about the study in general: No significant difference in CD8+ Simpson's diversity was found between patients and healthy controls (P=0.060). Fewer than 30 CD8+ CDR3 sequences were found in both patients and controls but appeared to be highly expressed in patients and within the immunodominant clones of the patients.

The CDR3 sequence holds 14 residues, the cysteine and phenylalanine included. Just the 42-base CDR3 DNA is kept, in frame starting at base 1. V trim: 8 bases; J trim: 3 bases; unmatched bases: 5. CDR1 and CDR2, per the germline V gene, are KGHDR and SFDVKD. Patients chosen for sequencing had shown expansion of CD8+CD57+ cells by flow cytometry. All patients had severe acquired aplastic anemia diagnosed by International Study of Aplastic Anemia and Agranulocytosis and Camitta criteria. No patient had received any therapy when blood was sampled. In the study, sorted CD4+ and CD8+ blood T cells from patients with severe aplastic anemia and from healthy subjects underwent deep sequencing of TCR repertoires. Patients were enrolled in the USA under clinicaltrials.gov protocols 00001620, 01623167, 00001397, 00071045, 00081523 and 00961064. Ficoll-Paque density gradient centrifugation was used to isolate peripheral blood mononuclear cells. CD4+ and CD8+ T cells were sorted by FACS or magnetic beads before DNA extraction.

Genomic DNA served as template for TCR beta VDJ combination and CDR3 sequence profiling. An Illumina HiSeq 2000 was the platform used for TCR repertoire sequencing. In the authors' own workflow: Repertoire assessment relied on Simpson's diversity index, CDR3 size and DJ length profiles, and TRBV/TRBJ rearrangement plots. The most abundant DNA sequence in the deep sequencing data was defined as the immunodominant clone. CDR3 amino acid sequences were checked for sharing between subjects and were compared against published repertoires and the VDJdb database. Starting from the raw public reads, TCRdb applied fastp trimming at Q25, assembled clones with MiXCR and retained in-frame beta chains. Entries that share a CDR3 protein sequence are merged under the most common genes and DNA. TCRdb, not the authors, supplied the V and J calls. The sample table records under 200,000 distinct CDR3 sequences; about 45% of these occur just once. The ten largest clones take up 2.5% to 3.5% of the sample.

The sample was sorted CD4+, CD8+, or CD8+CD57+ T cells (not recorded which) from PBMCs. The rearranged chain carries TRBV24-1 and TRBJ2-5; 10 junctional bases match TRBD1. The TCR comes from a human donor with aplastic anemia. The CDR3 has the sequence CATNTGTGEETQYF. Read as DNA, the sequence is TGTGCCACCAACACCGGGACAGGGGAAGAGACCCAGTACTTC.